This TCR beta chain derives from a study of early T cells in non-severe SARS-CoV-2 infection. Germline lookup yields CDR1 SNHLY and CDR2 FYNNEI. Trimming stripped 9 bases from V and 4 bases from J, with 12 bases between. This CDR3 is built from 12 residues. TCRdb re-derived calls from the 5' RACE reads in MiXCR, one entry per CDR3 protein. The sample lists tens of thousands of distinct CDR3 sequences, around 13% occurring once. The rearrangement uses TRBV2 and TRBJ2-5, with a possible D match to TRBD1 (6 bases). The clonotype was recovered from an adult who was a healthcare worker with PCR-confirmed SARS-CoV-2 infection or an uninfected control (not recorded which). The sample consisted of whole blood. The DNA of the CDR3 is TGTGCCAGTAAAACAGGGAGAGAGACCCAGTACTTC. Its protein is CASKTGRETQYF.